The next 29 T cell receptor beta chains were all read from a single sample in a study of CD8 T cells in Susac syndrome. RNA amounts of roughly 0.5 to 1 ug underwent reverse transcription with random hexamers. TCRdb recomputed calls from the immunoSEQ multiplex PCR reads with MiXCR, one row per CDR3 protein. The sample has about 300,000 distinct CDR3 sequences, approximately 89% seen once. The sequenced sample consisted of CD8+ T cells from PBMCs. These receptors were obtained from a human donor with multiple sclerosis.

The chain carries TRBV12-3 or TRBV12-4 and TRBJ2-3, with 12 positions matching TRBD2. The CDR3 runs 19 residues. Unmatched junction bases numbered 14, after V lost 1 base and J lost 6 bases. In DNA, the CDR3 is TGTGCCAGCAGTTTAGTTACTAGCGGGGGGCTTCACATATTCGATACGCAGTATTTT. Translating it yields CASSLVTSGGLHIFDTQYF.

This chain links TRBV11-2 with TRBJ2-7, with D hard to call. Germline V CDR1 and CDR2: SGHAT, FQNNGV. The length of the CDR3 is 18 residues. V was shortened by 1 base and J by 0 bases, with 19 bases between the two germline ends. The CDR3 spells CASSLAASPKVFSYEQYF. In DNA form, the CDR3 reads TGTGCCAGCAGCTTAGCGGCGAGCCCTAAGGTTTTCTCCTACGAGCAGTACTTC.

This chain uses TRBV6-2 or TRBV6-3 with TRBJ1-2, with a possible D match to TRBD1 (5 bases). The CDR3 has 12 amino acids. Trimming removed 0 bases at V and 8 bases at J, with 7 bases between. Germline V gene sequence: CDR1 MNHEY, CDR2 SVGEGT. The CDR3 sequence: CASSYSGAGYTF. CDR3 DNA: TGTGCCAGCAGTTACTCAGGGGCCGGCTACACCTTC.

The chain employs TRBV19 and TRBJ2-7; D is possibly TRBD2 (5 bases). Between the trimmed V and J ends, which lost 3 bases and 5 bases, there was a span of 17 bases. Germline loops: CDR1 LNHDA, CDR2 SQIVND (reference sequence). The CDR3 is 15 residues long. The CDR3 is CASSIPTASFDEQYF. In DNA form, the CDR3 reads TGTGCCAGTAGTATCCCAACGGCTAGCTTCGACGAGCAGTACTTC.

This clonotype was seen just once. This chain joins TRBV5-1 and TRBJ1-2; possible D gene TRBD1, 5 bases. The CDR3 is 14 amino acids. Germline V gene data show CDR1 as SGHRS and CDR2 as YFSETQ. With 0 bases removed from V and 7 bases from J, the gap between germline ends came to 13 bases. CDR3: CASSLVERGSGYTF. The CDR3 region has the DNA TGCGCCAGCAGCTTGGTAGAAAGGGGAAGTGGCTACACCTTC.

This clonotype was observed a handful of times. In DNA, the CDR3 is TGCAGCGTTGTTGGGGACAGTAGCTACGAGCAGTACTTC. It yields the protein CSVVGDSSYEQYF. V and J are TRBV29-1 and TRBJ2-7, with 7 bases that match TRBD1. CDR1 and CDR2 from the germline V gene are SQVTM and ANQGSEA. After removal of 4 bases from V and 3 bases from J, the junction contained 6 bases not matched to a gene. There are 13 residues in the CDR3.

The chain carries TRBV7-9 and TRBJ2-7; 9 bases agree with TRBD1. Losses at the gene ends were 5 bases for V and 0 bases for J; bases not matched to a gene: 14. In germline, CDR1 is SEHNR, CDR2 FQNEAQ (reference sequence). The CDR3 covers 18 residues. The CDR3 region has the DNA TGTGCCAGCAGCCCTCAGAAGGGACAGGGCTCGGGCTCCTACGAGCAGTACTTC. Its protein product is CASSPQKGQGSGSYEQYF.

The chain carries TRBV27 and TRBJ2-7, with TRBD1 as a possible D gene (5 bases). CDR1 is MNHEY and CDR2 is SMNVEV in the germline V gene (reference sequence). The CDR3 has 13 amino acids. V was shortened by 5 bases and J by 1 base, with 9 bases between the two germline ends. CDR3 sequence (DNA): TGTGCCAGCAGTCTACAGGAATCCTACGAGCAGTACTTC. This encodes CASSLQESYEQYF.

The rearrangement joins TRBV6-2 or TRBV6-3 to TRBJ2-7, with TRBD1 matching over 10 bases. Trimming at V came to 6 bases and at J to 0 bases, leaving 2 bases not matched to a gene. The germline V gene has CDR1 MNHEY and CDR2 SVGEGT. The CDR3 runs to 14 residues. The CDR3 DNA sequence: TGTGCCAGCAGCGGACAGGGGGTCTCCTACGAGCAGTACTTC. This sequence encodes CASSGQGVSYEQYF.

This clonotype came up once. The chain employs TRBV19 and TRBJ1-1; the D is unclear. Germline values: CDR1 LNHDA, CDR2 SQIVND (reference sequence). The CDR3 extends over 15 amino acids. Trimming removed 4 bases at V and 1 base at J, with 13 bases between. The CDR3 region is CASSTGIGRNTEAFF. In DNA, the CDR3 is TGTGCCAGTAGTACTGGAATCGGGAGGAACACTGAAGCTTTCTTT. Full variable domain (remainder filled in from reference TRBV19 and TRBJ1-1): DGGITQSPKYLFRKEGQNVTLSCEQNLNHDAMYWYRQDPGQGLRLIYYSQIVNDFQKGDIAEGYSVSREKKESFPLTVTSAQKNPTAFYLCASSTGIGRNTEAFFGQGTRLTVV.

The rearrangement joins TRBV7-8 to TRBJ2-2; 14 bases agree with TRBD2. Germline V gene sequence: CDR1 SGHVS, CDR2 FQNEAQ. The CDR3 is 18 residues long. V shed 4 bases, J shed 3 bases, and the junction held 7 bases outside the gene matches. The CDR3 bases are TGTGCCAGCAGCTCTAGACTAGCGGGAGGGGAATACACCGGGGAGCTGTTTTTT. Amino acids: CASSSRLAGGEYTGELFF.

This clonotype was seen a single time. The genes are TRBV19 and TRBJ1-5; unclear D gene. The V gene's germline CDR1 is LNHDA and CDR2 SQIVND (reference sequence). Trimming pared 3 bases from V and 7 bases from J, leaving 7 bases between. This CDR3 spans 12 amino acids. Here the CDR3 DNA reads TGTGCCAGTAGTATTTCCGTACAGCCCCAGCATTTT. This encodes CASSISVQPQHF. Complete variable domain (other parts from reference TRBV19 and TRBJ1-5): DGGITQSPKYLFRKEGQNVTLSCEQNLNHDAMYWYRQDPGQGLRLIYYSQIVNDFQKGDIAEGYSVSREKKESFPLTVTSAQKNPTAFYLCASSISVQPQHFGDGTRLSIL.

There are a few counts of this clonotype. V gene TRBV19 combines with J gene TRBJ1-5; the D is unclear. Trimming shortened V by 5 bases and J by 1 base, and 6 bases separated the two germline ends. The CDR3 totals 13 residues. Germline values: CDR1 LNHDA, CDR2 SQIVND (reference sequence). CDR3 DNA sequence: TGTGCCAGTAGTCCGCACAGCAATCAGCCCCAGCATTTT. Translated, it gives CASSPHSNQPQHF.

The CDR3 spells CSARDGGSLDEQFF. DNA for the CDR3: TGCAGTGCTAGAGATGGCGGGTCCCTCGATGAGCAGTTCTTC. The J gene is TRBJ2-1, the V gene TRBV20-1, with D possibly TRBD2 on 5 matching bases. The V gene lost 0 bases and the J gene lost 8 bases, with 14 bases spanning the gap. Per the germline V gene, CDR1 is DFQATT and CDR2 is SNEGSKA (reference sequence). The CDR3 runs to 14 residues.

The gene calls are TRBV27 and TRBJ2-5, with D perhaps matching TRBD1 (6 bases). Germline V gives CDR1 MNHEY, CDR2 SMNVEV (reference sequence). There are 15 residues in the CDR3. V was shortened by 4 bases and J by 5 bases, with 17 bases between the two germline ends. The CDR3 DNA sequence: TGTGCCAGCAGTTACGGACAGTCCGGAAAGGAGACCCAGTACTTC. Its translation is CASSYGQSGKETQYF.

In its sample, this clonotype was seen a few times. The chain has TRBV27 and TRBJ2-7; 8 bases fit TRBD2. V trimming: 3 bases; J trimming: 1 base; junction bases outside the gene matches: 5. Per the germline V gene, CDR1 is MNHEY and CDR2 is SMNVEV (reference sequence). This CDR3 spans 15 amino acids. CDR3 nucleotides: TGTGCCAGCAGTTTGGGCCCGGGGGGGTCCTACGAGCAGTACTTC. Protein sequence: CASSLGPGGSYEQYF.

This chain joins TRBV19 and TRBJ2-1; TRBD2 aligns across 9 bases. Looked up from germline, CDR1 is LNHDA and CDR2 is SQIVND (reference sequence). The CDR3 has 17 amino acids. Germline trimming cut 5 bases from V and 8 bases from J; bases unmatched to any gene: 16. The CDR3 region is CASSPRLAALLMYEQFF. The CDR3 bases are TGTGCCAGTAGTCCACGACTAGCGGCCCTCCTGATGTATGAGCAGTTCTTC.

The chain couples TRBV7-2 to TRBJ1-2; possible D gene TRBD1, 6 bases. This CDR3 is 17 amino acids long. Trimming took 4 bases from V and 6 from J, leaving 24 bases between them. Germline CDR1 is SGHTA and CDR2 is FQGNSA. The CDR3 spells CASSSPQGWAGSHGYTF. CDR3 nucleotide sequence: TGTGCCAGCAGCTCACCACAGGGTTGGGCCGGGTCTCATGGCTACACCTTC.

This chain joins TRBV6-1 and TRBJ2-7; TRBD2 aligns across 13 bases. The CDR3 is made up of 19 amino acids. V trimming: 6 bases; J trimming: 3 bases; junction bases outside the gene matches: 17. Per germline, CDR1 MNHNS and CDR2 SASEGT. In DNA form, the CDR3 reads TGTGCCAGCAGGTCACTTTCGGGACTAGCGGGAATCGGAGGCTACGAGCAGTACTTC. Translated, it gives CASRSLSGLAGIGGYEQYF.

The chain joins TRBV5-1 to TRBJ2-1; TRBD1 or TRBD2 may be the D gene (5 bases each). The germline V gene has CDR1 SGHRS and CDR2 YFSETQ. The CDR3 runs to 12 residues. V was trimmed by 4 bases and J by 9 bases, leaving 11 bases between them. The CDR3 loop is CASSPDGAEQFF. CDR3 nucleotides: TGCGCCAGCAGCCCGGACGGGGCTGAGCAGTTCTTC.

CDR3 DNA sequence: TGTGCCAGCAGTGAAGAAGCGGGAGGGCGGACAGATACGCAGTATTTT. This translates into CASSEEAGGRTDTQYF. The chain carries TRBV6-4 and TRBJ2-3; 10 bases match TRBD2. The germline CDR1 and CDR2 sequences are MRHNA and SNTAGT. The V gene end was trimmed by 3 bases and the J gene end by 3 bases; junction bases not matched to a gene: 6. The CDR3 has 16 residues.

The chain combines TRBV27 with TRBJ2-7; 9 nucleotides match TRBD1. V lost 0 bases, J lost 3 bases, and 6 bases stayed unmatched. CDR3 size: 16 residues. From germline, CDR1 is MNHEY and CDR2 SMNVEV (reference sequence). The CDR3 protein is CASSLSGTGFFYEQYF. CDR3 sequence (DNA): TGTGCCAGCAGTTTATCCGGGACAGGGTTTTTCTACGAGCAGTACTTC.

V and J are TRBV28 and TRBJ2-6; 9 nucleotides agree with TRBD1. Trimming took 4 bases from V and 1 from J; bases not matched to a gene: 11. CDR3 length equals 19 residues. The germline CDR1 and CDR2 sequences are MDHEN and SYDVKM. CDR3 protein: CASSWSGTGHYSGANVLTF. CDR3 DNA: TGTGCCAGCAGTTGGTCCGGGACAGGGCATTATTCTGGGGCCAACGTCCTGACTTTC. Full variable domain (missing parts from reference TRBV28 and TRBJ2-6): DVKVTQSSRYLVKRTGEKVFLECVQDMDHENMFWYRQDPGLGLRLIYFSYDVKMKEKGDIPEGYSVSREKKERFSLILESASTNQTSMYLCASSWSGTGHYSGANVLTFGAGSRLTVL.

The J gene is TRBJ2-5, the V gene TRBV7-9, with D unresolved. The ends were cut back, 2 bases at V and 5 bases at J, with 27 bases in the middle. From germline, CDR1 is SEHNR and CDR2 FQNEAQ (reference sequence). There are 19 residues in the CDR3. The DNA of the CDR3 is TGTGCCAGCAGCTTATTTGCCTTGGCAGGCAAGGCCCTTGAGGAGACCCAGTACTTC. Protein sequence: CASSLFALAGKALEETQYF.

V and J are TRBV9 and TRBJ1-5; D might be TRBD1 (5 bases). The CDR3 extends over 15 amino acids. CDR1 and CDR2 (germline): SGDLS, YYNGEE. V gave up 1 base and J gave up 7 bases, with 15 bases separating them. Here the CDR3 DNA reads TGTGCCAGCAGCGTAAGTGGGACGCCCGGGCAGCCCCAGCATTTT. This codes for CASSVSGTPGQPQHF.

The chain carries TRBV20-1 and TRBJ2-4; possible D gene TRBD2, 5 bases. Germline V gives CDR1 DFQATT, CDR2 SNEGSKA (reference sequence). The germline V and J ends were trimmed by 0 bases and 13 bases, with 10 bases remaining between them. The length of the CDR3 is 11 residues. CDR3 loop: CSARDAEGQYF. The CDR3 coding sequence is TGCAGTGCTAGAGATGCTGAGGGACAGTACTTC.

The chain combines TRBV27 with TRBJ1-4, with 9 bases that match TRBD1. With 7 bases clipped from V and 5 bases from J, the junction kept 5 bases outside the gene matches. CDR3 length equals 14 residues. Germline V gives CDR1 MNHEY, CDR2 SMNVEV (reference sequence). The CDR3 is CASTRTGENEKLFF. Written as DNA, the CDR3 is TGTGCCAGCACAAGGACAGGGGAGAATGAAAAACTGTTTTTT. Together with reference TRBV27 and TRBJ1-4, the CDR3 gives the full variable domain: EAQVTQNPRYLITVTGKKLTVTCSQNMNHEYMSWYRQDPGLGLRQIYYSMNVEVTDKGDVPEGYKVSRKEKRNFPLILESPSPNQTSLYFCASTRTGENEKLFFGSGTQLSVL.

The chain joins TRBV29-1 to TRBJ2-5; D might be TRBD2 (6 bases). Trimming stripped 4 bases from V and 5 bases from J, with 17 bases between. The CDR3 length is 14 residues. CDR1 is SQVTM, CDR2 ANQGSEA, per germline. The CDR3 DNA follows: TGCAGCGTTGGGATGGATGGGGGGTGGGAGACCCAGTACTTC. It yields the protein CSVGMDGGWETQYF.

The chain joins TRBV24-1 to TRBJ2-5, with D hard to call. The CDR3 has 15 residues. Between the trimmed V and J ends, which lost 0 bases and 1 base, there was a span of 8 bases. CDR1 is KGHDR and CDR2 is SFDVKD in the germline V gene. The CDR3 DNA sequence: TGTGCCACCAGTGATTTGCGGGCTCCCCAAGAGACCCAGTACTTC. It codes for CATSDLRAPQETQYF.